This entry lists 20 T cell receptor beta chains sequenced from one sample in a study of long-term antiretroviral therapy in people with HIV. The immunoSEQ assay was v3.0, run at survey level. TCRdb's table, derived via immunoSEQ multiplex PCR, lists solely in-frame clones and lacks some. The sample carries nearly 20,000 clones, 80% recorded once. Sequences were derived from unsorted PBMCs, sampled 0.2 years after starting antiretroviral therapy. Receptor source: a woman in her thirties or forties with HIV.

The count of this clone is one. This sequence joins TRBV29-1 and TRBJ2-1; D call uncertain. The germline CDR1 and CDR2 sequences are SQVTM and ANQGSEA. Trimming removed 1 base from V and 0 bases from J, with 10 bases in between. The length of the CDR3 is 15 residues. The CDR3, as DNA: TGCAGCGTTGAAGTGCGCGGAAGCTCCTACAATGAGCAGTTCTTC. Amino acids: CSVEVRGSSYNEQFF.

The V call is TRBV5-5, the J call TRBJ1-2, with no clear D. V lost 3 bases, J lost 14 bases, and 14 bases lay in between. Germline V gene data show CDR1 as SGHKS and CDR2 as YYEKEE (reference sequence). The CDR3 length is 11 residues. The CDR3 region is CASSSVSIETF. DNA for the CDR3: TGTGCCAGCAGCTCCGTATCCATAGAGACCTTC.

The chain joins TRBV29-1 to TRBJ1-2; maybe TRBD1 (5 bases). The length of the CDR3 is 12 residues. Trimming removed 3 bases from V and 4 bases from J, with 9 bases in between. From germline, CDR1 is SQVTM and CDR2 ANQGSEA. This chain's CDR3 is CSVDQGPYGYTF. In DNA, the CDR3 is TGCAGCGTTGATCAGGGCCCCTATGGCTACACCTTC.

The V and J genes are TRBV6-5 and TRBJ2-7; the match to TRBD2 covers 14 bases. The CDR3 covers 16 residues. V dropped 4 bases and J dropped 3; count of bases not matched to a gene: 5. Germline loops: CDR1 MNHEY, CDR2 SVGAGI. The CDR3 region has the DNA TGTGCCAGCAGTTCGACTAGCGGGGGGGCAAGCTACGAGCAGTACTTC. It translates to CASSSTSGGASYEQYF.

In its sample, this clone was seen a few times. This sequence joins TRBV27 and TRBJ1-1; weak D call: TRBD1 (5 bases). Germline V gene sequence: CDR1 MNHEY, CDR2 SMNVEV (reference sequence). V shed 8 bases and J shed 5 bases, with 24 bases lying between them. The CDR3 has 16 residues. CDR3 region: CASRLGRVQGETEAFF. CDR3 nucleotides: TGTGCCAGCCGCCTCGGCCGGGTGCAGGGTGAGACTGAAGCTTTCTTT.

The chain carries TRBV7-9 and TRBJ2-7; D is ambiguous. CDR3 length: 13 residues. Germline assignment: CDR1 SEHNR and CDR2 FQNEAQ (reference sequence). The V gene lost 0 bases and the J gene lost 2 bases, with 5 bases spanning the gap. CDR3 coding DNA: TGTGCCAGCAGCTTAGCCACCACCTACGAGCAGTACTTC. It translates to CASSLATTYEQYF.

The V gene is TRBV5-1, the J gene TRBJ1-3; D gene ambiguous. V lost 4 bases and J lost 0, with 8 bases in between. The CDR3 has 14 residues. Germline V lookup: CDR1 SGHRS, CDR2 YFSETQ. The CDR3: CASSGPSSGNTIYF. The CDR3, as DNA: TGCGCCAGCAGCGGACCGAGCTCTGGAAACACCATATATTTT.

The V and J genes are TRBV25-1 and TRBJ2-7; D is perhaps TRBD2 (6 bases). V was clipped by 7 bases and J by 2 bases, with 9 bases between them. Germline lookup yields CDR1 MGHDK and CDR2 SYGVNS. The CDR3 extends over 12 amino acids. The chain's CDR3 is CASTGDPYEQYF. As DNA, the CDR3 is TGTGCCAGCACGGGGGACCCCTACGAGCAGTACTTC.

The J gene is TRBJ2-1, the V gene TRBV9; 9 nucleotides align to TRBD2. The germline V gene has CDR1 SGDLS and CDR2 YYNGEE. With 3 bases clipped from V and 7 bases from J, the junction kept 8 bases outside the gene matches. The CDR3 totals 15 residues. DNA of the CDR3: TGTGCCAGCAGCGCGACAGCGGGGGGTTGGAATGAGCAGTTCTTC. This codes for CASSATAGGWNEQFF. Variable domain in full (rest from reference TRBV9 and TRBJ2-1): DSGVTQTPKHLITATGQRVTLRCSPRSGDLSVYWYQQSLDQGLQFLIQYYNGEERAKGNILERFSAQQFPDLHSELNLSSLELGDSALYFCASSATAGGWNEQFFGPGTRLTVL.

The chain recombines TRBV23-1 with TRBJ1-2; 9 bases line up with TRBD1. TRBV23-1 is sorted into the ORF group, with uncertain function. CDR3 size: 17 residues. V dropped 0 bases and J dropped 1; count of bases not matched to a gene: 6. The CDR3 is CASSQSGGQGLNYGYTF. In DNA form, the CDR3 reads TGCGCCAGCAGTCAATCGGGTGGACAGGGGCTTAACTATGGCTACACCTTC.

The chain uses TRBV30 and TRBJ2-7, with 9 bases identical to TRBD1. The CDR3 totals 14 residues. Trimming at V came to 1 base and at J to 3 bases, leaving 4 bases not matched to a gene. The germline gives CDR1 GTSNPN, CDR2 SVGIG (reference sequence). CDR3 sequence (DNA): TGTGCCTGGAGTGGCGGGACAGGGTACTACGAGCAGTACTTC. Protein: CAWSGGTGYYEQYF.

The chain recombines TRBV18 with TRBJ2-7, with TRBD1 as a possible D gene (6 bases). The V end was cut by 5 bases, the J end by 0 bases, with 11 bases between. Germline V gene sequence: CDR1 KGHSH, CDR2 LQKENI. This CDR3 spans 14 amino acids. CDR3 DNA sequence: TGTGCCAGCTCAGCTTTGGACAGCTCCTACGAGCAGTACTTC. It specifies CASSALDSSYEQYF.

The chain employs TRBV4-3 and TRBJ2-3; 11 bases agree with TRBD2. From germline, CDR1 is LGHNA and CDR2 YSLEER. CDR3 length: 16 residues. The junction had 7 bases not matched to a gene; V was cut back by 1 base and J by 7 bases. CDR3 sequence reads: CASSQVSGGASYTQYF. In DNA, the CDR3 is TGCGCCAGCAGCCAAGTTAGCGGGGGGGCCTCATATACGCAGTATTTT.

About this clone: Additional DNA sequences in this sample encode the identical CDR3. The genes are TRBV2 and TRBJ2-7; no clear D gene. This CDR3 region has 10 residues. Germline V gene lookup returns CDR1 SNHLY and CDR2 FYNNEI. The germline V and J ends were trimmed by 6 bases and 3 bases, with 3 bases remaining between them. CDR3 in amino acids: CASRDYEQYF. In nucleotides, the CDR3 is TGTGCCAGCAGAGACTACGAGCAGTACTTC.

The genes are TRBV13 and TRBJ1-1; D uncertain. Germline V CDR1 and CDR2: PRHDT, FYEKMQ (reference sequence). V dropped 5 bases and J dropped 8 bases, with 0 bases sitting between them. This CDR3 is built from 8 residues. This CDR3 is CASSEAFF. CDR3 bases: TGTGCCAGCAGCGAAGCTTTCTTT.

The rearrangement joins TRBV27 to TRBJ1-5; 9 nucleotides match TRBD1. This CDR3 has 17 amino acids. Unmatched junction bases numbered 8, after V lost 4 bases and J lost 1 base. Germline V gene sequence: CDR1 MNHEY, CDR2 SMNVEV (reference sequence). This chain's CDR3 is CASSSYRGLTSNQPQHF. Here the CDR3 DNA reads TGTGCCAGCAGTTCCTACAGGGGGCTCACGAGCAATCAGCCCCAGCATTTT.

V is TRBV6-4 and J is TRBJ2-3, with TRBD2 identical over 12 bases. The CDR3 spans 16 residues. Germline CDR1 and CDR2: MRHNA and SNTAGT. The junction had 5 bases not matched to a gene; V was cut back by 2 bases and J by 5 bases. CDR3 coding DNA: TGTGCCAGCAGTGACGGACTAGCGGGGTCGGGAGATACGCAGTATTTT. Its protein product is CASSDGLAGSGDTQYF.

The CDR3 coding sequence is TGCAGCGTTGCGCTCTCTTTGAGCACAGATACGCAGTATTTT. Protein sequence: CSVALSLSTDTQYF. V is TRBV29-1 and J is TRBJ2-3; D is unclear. CDR3 length: 14 amino acids. The germline V gene encodes CDR1 SQVTM and CDR2 ANQGSEA. Trimming pared 4 bases from V and 0 bases from J, leaving 11 bases between.

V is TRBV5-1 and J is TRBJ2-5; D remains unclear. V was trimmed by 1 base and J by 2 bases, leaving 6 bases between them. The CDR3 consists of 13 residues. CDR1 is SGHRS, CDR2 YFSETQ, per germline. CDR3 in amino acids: CASSLSAQETQYF. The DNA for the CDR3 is TGCGCCAGCAGCTTGTCAGCGCAAGAGACCCAGTACTTC. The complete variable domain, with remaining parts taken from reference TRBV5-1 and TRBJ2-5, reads KAGVTQTPRYLIKTRGQQVTLSCSPISGHRSVSWYQQTPGQGLQFLFEYFSETQRNKGNFPGRFSGRQFSNSRSEMNVSTLELGDSALYLCASSLSAQETQYFGPGTRLLVL.

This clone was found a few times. The CDR3 loop reads CASSLDGTGGNTIYF. In DNA, the CDR3 is TGCGCCAGCAGCTTGGATGGGACAGGGGGAAACACCATATATTTT. The chain is built from TRBV5-1 and TRBJ1-3; 9 nucleotides match TRBD1. CDR1 and CDR2 from the germline V gene are SGHRS and YFSETQ. The CDR3 has 15 amino acids. V shed 0 bases and J 4 bases; nucleotides not matched to a gene: 2.